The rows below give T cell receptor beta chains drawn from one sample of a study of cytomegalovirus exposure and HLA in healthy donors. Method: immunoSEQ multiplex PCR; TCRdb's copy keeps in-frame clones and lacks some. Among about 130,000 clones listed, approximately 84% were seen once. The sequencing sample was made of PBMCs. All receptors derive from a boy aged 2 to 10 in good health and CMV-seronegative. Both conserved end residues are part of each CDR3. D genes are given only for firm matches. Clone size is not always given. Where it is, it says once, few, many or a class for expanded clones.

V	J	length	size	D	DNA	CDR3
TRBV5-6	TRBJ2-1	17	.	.	TGTGCCAGCAGCTTGGGTTTGCTAGCCACCTCCTACAATGAGCAGTTCTTC	CASSLGLLATSYNEQFF
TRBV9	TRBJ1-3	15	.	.	TGTGCCAGCAGCTACCCTGCGGACTCTGGAAACACCATATATTTT	CASSYPADSGNTIYF
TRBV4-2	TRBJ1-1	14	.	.	TGTGCCAGCAGCCAAGATGAGGAGAACACTGAAGCTTTCTTT	CASSQDEENTEAFF
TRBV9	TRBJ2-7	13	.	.	TGTGCCAGCAGCGTCGACACAGGGCTTGAGCAGTACTTC	CASSVDTGLEQYF
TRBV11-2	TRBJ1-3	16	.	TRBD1	TGTGCCAGCAGCTTAAGACAGGGGAACTCTGGAAACACCATATATTTT	CASSLRQGNSGNTIYF
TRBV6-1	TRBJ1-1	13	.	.	TGTGCCAGCACCACGTACTTTAACACTGAAGCTTTCTTT	CASTTYFNTEAFF
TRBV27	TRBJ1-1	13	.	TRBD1	TGTGCCAGCAGTTTTGACAGGGACACTGAAGCTTTCTTT	CASSFDRDTEAFF
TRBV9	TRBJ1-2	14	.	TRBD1	TGTGCCAGCAGCGTAGAGGGACAGAACTATGGCTACACCTTC	CASSVEGQNYGYTF
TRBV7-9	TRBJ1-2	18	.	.	TGTGCCAGCAGCGCGGAAATGCCCGGTGTAGCCCCATACTATGGCTACACCTTC	CASSAEMPGVAPYYGYTF
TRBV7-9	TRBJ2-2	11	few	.	TGTGCCAGCAGCCTAAGCCGGGAGCTGTTTTTT	CASSLSRELFF
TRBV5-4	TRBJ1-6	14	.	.	TGTGCCAGCAGCCCCCCTGGGAGGGATTCACCCCTCCACTTT	CASSPPGRDSPLHF
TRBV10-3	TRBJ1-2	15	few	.	TGTGCCATCTGTTCGAACAGGCGCCTCTATGATGGCTACACCTTC	CAICSNRRLYDGYTF
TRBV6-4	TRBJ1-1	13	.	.	TGTGCCAGCCGGGCGCGGGAGAACACTGAAGCTTTCTTT	CASRARENTEAFF
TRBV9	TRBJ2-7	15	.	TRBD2	TGTGCCAGCAGCGTAGGAGGACTAGCAACCTACGAGCAGTACTTC	CASSVGGLATYEQYF
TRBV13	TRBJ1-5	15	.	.	TGTGCCAGCAGCTCCAGGACAGCGCTCAATCAGCCCCAGCATTTT	CASSSRTALNQPQHF
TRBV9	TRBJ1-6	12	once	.	TGTGCCAGCAGCTCAAGCCATTCACCCCTCCACTTT	CASSSSHSPLHF
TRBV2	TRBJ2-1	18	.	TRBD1	TGTGCCAGCAGTGGAGGGGGCAACAGGGCGCCTTCCTACAATGAGCAGTTCTTC	CASSGGGNRAPSYNEQFF
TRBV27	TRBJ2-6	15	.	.	TGTGCCAGCAGTGACCAGCGGACTGGGGCCAACGTCCTGACTTTC	CASSDQRTGANVLTF
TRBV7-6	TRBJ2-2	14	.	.	TGTGCCAGCAGCTCCGGAGTAAACACCGGGGAGCTGTTTTTT	CASSSGVNTGELFF
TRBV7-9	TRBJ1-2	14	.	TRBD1	TGTTCCAGCAGCTCCTCCGGGACAGGCCATGGCTACACCTTC	CSSSSSGTGHGYTF
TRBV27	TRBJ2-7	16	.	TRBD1	TGTGCCAGCAGTTTCACGTGGGACAGCAACCTCTACGAGCAGTACTTC	CASSFTWDSNLYEQYF
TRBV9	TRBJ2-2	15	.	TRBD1	TGTGCCAGCAGCTTGCCGGGACAGGAGACCGGGGAGCTGTTTTTT	CASSLPGQETGELFF
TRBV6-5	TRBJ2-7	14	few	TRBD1	TGTGCCAGCAGTTATCGGACAGGAGACTACGAGCAGTACTTC	CASSYRTGDYEQYF
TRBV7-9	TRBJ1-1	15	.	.	TGTGCCAGCAGCTTAGTGGCAGGGGTGTCCACTGAAGCTTTCTTT	CASSLVAGVSTEAFF
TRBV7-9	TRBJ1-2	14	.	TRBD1	TGTGCCAGCAGCTCCCAGGGACAGCTCTATGGCTACACCTTC	CASSSQGQLYGYTF
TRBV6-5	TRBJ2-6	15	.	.	TGTGCCAGCAGTACCGCGGTAACTGGGGCCAACGTCCTGACTTTC	CASSTAVTGANVLTF
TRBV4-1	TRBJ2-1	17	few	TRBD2	TGCGCCAGCAGCCAACCCGCGGGAGGGCCTAATTACAATGAGCAGTTCTTC	CASSQPAGGPNYNEQFF
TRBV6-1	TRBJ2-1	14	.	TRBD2	TGTGCCAGCTTAGAGCGGGAGCCTTACAATGAGCAGTTCTTC	CASLEREPYNEQFF